These 13 T cell receptor beta chains were all obtained from the same sample, sequenced in a study of sequential checkpoint blockade in melanoma. Using immunoSEQ multiplex PCR, the repertoire was profiled, and TCRdb retains in-frame clones only, with some absent. The data contain fewer than 20,000 clones, around 80% of them singletons. Treatment here: randomized to nivolumab then ipilimumab (arm A) or the reverse (arm B). Material: CD8+ T cells sorted from blood (inferred from file names), obtained from a patient given nivolumab and ipilimumab in sequence. All receptors come from a human donor with melanoma.

This sequence joins TRBV6-1 and TRBJ1-6; TRBD1 is a possible D gene (5 bases). Germline V gives CDR1 MNHNS, CDR2 SASEGT. There are 14 residues in the CDR3. The V end lost 6 bases, the J end lost 0 bases, and 6 bases lay between the germline ends. CDR3 coding DNA: TGTGCCAGCAGGGGGGGCTCCTATAATTCACCCCTCCACTTT. Protein sequence: CASRGGSYNSPLHF.

This clone was detected once. The rearrangement links TRBV30 to TRBJ1-2, with D unclear. V dropped 3 bases and J dropped 2 bases, with 7 bases sitting between them. Germline CDR1 and CDR2: GTSNPN and SVGIG (reference sequence). The CDR3 is 12 amino acids. The CDR3 DNA reads TGTGCCTGGAGGCGAGCCAACTATGGCTACACCTTC. Translating it yields CAWRRANYGYTF.

The genes are TRBV6-5 and TRBJ2-7; TRBD1 agrees at 11 bases. Germline values: CDR1 MNHEY, CDR2 SVGAGI. With 0 bases clipped from V and 6 bases from J, the junction kept 4 bases outside the gene matches. The CDR3 runs 15 residues. The CDR3 is CASSYSIGTGGEQYF. CDR3 nucleotide sequence: TGTGCCAGCAGTTACTCGATTGGGACAGGGGGCGAGCAGTACTTC.

The gene calls are TRBV30 and TRBJ1-1, with D unclear. The V and J ends lost 1 base and 4 bases respectively, with 4 bases between them. Germline CDR1 reads GTSNPN; CDR2 reads SVGIG (reference sequence). This CDR3 comprises 11 residues. The CDR3 is CAWSGRTEAFF. CDR3 DNA: TGTGCCTGGAGTGGTCGCACTGAAGCTTTCTTT.

This rearrangement joins TRBV4-1 to TRBJ1-1; TRBD1 aligns across 8 bases. This CDR3 comprises 17 residues. Trimming took 2 bases from V and 5 from J; bases not matched to a gene: 13. CDR1 is MGHRA, CDR2 YSYEKL, per germline. The CDR3: CASSQNSAGGERTEAFF. In nucleotides, the CDR3 is TGCGCCAGCAGCCAAAACAGTGCAGGGGGCGAGAGGACTGAAGCTTTCTTT.

This clone has only a few counts. J is TRBJ2-3 and V is TRBV11-2; 7 nucleotides match TRBD2. Trimming removed 5 bases from V and 6 bases from J; junction bases left unmatched: 8. Looked up from germline, CDR1 is SGHAT and CDR2 is FQNNGV. This CDR3 comprises 14 residues. CDR3: CASSREAGGDTQYF. CDR3 in DNA: TGTGCCAGCAGCCGGGAGGCCGGGGGGGATACGCAGTATTTT.

The V and J genes are TRBV19 and TRBJ2-1, with TRBD2 matching 9 bases. Germline trimming cut 10 bases from V and 3 bases from J; bases unmatched to any gene: 10. CDR3 length: 15 amino acids. CDR1 LNHDA and CDR2 SQIVND come from the germline V gene (reference sequence). CDR3 loop: CATARVAGVYNEQFF. CDR3 coding DNA: TGTGCCACTGCTAGGGTAGCGGGGGTCTACAATGAGCAGTTCTTC. The complete variable domain, with remaining parts taken from reference TRBV19 and TRBJ2-1, reads DGGITQSPKYLFRKEGQNVTLSCEQNLNHDAMYWYRQDPGQGLRLIYYSQIVNDFQKGDIAEGYSVSREKKESFPLTVTSAQKNPTAFYLCATARVAGVYNEQFFGPGTRLTVL.

The chain uses TRBV13 and TRBJ2-1, with 8 positions matching TRBD1. The germline V gene encodes CDR1 PRHDT and CDR2 FYEKMQ (reference sequence). The CDR3 runs 15 residues. Trimming at V came to 3 bases and at J to 5 bases, leaving 6 bases not matched to a gene. CDR3 loop: CASSFGQGLHNEQFF. CDR3 nucleotide sequence: TGTGCCAGCAGCTTTGGACAGGGTCTCCACAATGAGCAGTTCTTC.

The DNA for the CDR3 is TGTGCCAGCAGCCCTTTGGAGGCTTTGAGGAACGAGCAGTACTTC. Its translation: CASSPLEALRNEQYF. The chain employs TRBV28 and TRBJ2-7; tentatively, D is TRBD2 (5 bases). The CDR3 extends over 15 amino acids. V was pared by 6 bases and J by 5 bases, with 20 bases between. Germline V gene sequence: CDR1 MDHEN, CDR2 SYDVKM.

The chain carries TRBV27 and TRBJ2-1; D gene unclear. CDR3 length equals 15 residues. Germline V lookup: CDR1 MNHEY, CDR2 SMNVEV (reference sequence). The V gene lost 2 bases and the J gene lost 0 bases, with 8 bases spanning the gap. The CDR3 sequence is CASSLQISSYNEQFF. As DNA, the CDR3 is TGTGCCAGCAGTTTACAAATTAGCTCCTACAATGAGCAGTTCTTC.

The chain carries TRBV27 and TRBJ1-4; 8 bases map to TRBD1. CDR1 is MNHEY and CDR2 is SMNVEV in the germline V gene (reference sequence). The CDR3 sequence is 13 residues long. After removal of 5 bases from V and 10 bases from J, the junction contained 6 bases not matched to a gene. The CDR3 protein is CASSGQGDGKLFF. CDR3 nucleotides: TGTGCCAGCAGTGGACAGGGCGATGGAAAACTGTTTTTT.

The chain has TRBV6-1 and TRBJ2-7; possibly TRBD1 for D (6 bases). CDR1 is MNHNS, CDR2 SASEGT, per germline. The V end lost 4 bases, the J end lost 3 bases, and 13 bases lay between the germline ends. The CDR3 totals 14 residues. The CDR3 loop reads CASSASDRYYEQYF. DNA of the CDR3: TGTGCCAGCAGTGCGTCAGACAGGTACTACGAGCAGTACTTC.

Here the CDR3 DNA reads TGTGCCAGCAGTGCTACAGGGGGCTCTACTGAAGCTTTCTTT. The encoded protein is CASSATGGSTEAFF. This chain links TRBV27 with TRBJ1-1; 9 nucleotides agree with TRBD1. Per the germline V gene, CDR1 is MNHEY and CDR2 is SMNVEV (reference sequence). This CDR3 is 14 amino acids long. The trim removed 5 bases at V and 5 bases at J, leaving 6 bases unmatched.